This entry lists 10 T cell receptor beta chains sequenced from one sample in a study of blood T cell repertoires in COVID-19. The protocol was immunoSEQ multiplex PCR, while the TCRdb copy is restricted to in-frame clones and leaves out a portion. The sample comprises 400,000 or so clones, around 87% of which are singletons, and less than 2.5% rests with the top ten. The material sequenced was PBMCs or T cells enriched from blood (not recorded which). Every receptor here comes from a man aged 35 to 55 in a cohort exposed to, infected with or recovered from COVID-19 (not recorded which).

The CDR3 DNA reads as TGTGCCACCAGGGGGGCCTCCTACGAGCAGTACTTC. The encoded protein is CATRGASYEQYF. V and J are TRBV27 and TRBJ2-7; D possibly corresponds to TRBD1 (7 bases). V lost 10 bases, J lost 0 bases, and 10 bases lay in between. Germline V lookup: CDR1 MNHEY, CDR2 SMNVEV (reference sequence). CDR3 size: 12 residues.

V and J are TRBV27 and TRBJ1-1, with 7 bases matching TRBD1. J lost 3 bases, V lost 2 bases, and 6 bases had no gene match. The CDR3 is made up of 15 amino acids. The V gene's germline CDR1 is MNHEY and CDR2 SMNVEV (reference sequence). The CDR3, as DNA: TGTGCCAGCAGTTTAAGGCCAGGGGGGTACACTGAAGCTTTCTTT. This codes for CASSLRPGGYTEAFF.

The chain is built from TRBV27 and TRBJ2-7, with D uncertain. The CDR3 has 16 residues. Germline-derived CDR1 and CDR2 are MNHEY and SMNVEV (reference sequence). V was shortened by 7 bases and J by 0 bases, with 19 bases between the two germline ends. Here the CDR3 reads CASKSTPAGLSYEQYF. CDR3 coding DNA: TGTGCCAGCAAATCTACCCCGGCAGGTCTCTCCTACGAGCAGTACTTC.

J is TRBJ1-5 and V is TRBV3-1 (or the pseudogene TRBV3-2); no clear D. V was clipped by 3 bases and J by 3 bases, with 9 bases between them. CDR3 size: 14 residues. Germline V gene sequence: CDR1 LGHDT, CDR2 YNNKEL (reference sequence). The DNA for the CDR3 is TGTGCCAGCAGCCAGGGCAGCAACAATCAGCCCCAGCATTTT. Protein: CASSQGSNNQPQHF.

The V call is TRBV3-1 (or the pseudogene TRBV3-2), the J call TRBJ2-1, with TRBD2 matching over 7 bases. Germline assignment: CDR1 LGHDT and CDR2 YNNKEL (reference sequence). V lost 0 bases, J lost 4 bases, and 12 bases stayed unmatched. This CDR3 is 18 amino acids long. The CDR3 here is CASSQETGSGKEYNEQFF. The CDR3 DNA reads TGTGCCAGCAGCCAAGAGACCGGAAGCGGGAAGGAATACAATGAGCAGTTCTTC.

The chain recombines TRBV10-3 with TRBJ2-2; D gene uncertain. CDR3 length: 15 residues. The V gene's germline CDR1 is ENHRY and CDR2 SYGVKD. V was cut by 10 bases and J by 2 bases, with 17 bases left in between. Here the CDR3 DNA reads TGTGCCAGTGCCCCGGGTGAGGCAAACACCGGGGAGCTGTTTTTT. Translated: CASAPGEANTGELFF.

In the case of this clone: The sample carries other DNA sequences with the same CDR3. The chain uses TRBV28 and TRBJ2-7, with 10 bases fitting TRBD1. V lost 10 bases to trimming and J lost 3 bases; unmatched junction nucleotides: 6. CDR1 MDHEN and CDR2 SYDVKM come from the germline V gene. This CDR3 spans 13 amino acids. The CDR3 region has the DNA TGTGCCACTAGCCGGGACAGGGGCTACGAGCAGTACTTC. This gives the protein CATSRDRGYEQYF.

This clone was counted once. The chain links TRBV25-1 to TRBJ2-7, with D possibly TRBD2 on 5 matching bases. The CDR3 length is 13 residues. The V end lost 11 bases, the J end lost 2 bases, and 16 bases lay between the germline ends. Germline CDR1 MGHDK, CDR2 SYGVNS. CDR3: CASTLGPPYEQYF. CDR3 bases: TGTGCCTCCACACTAGGTCCTCCCTACGAGCAGTACTTC.

The chain is built from TRBV4-1 and TRBJ2-6; TRBD1 matches 9 bases. The CDR3 sequence is 16 residues long. With V trimmed by 3 bases and J by 9 bases, 9 bases remained unmatched. Looked up from germline, CDR1 is MGHRA and CDR2 is YSYEKL. CDR3 nucleotides: TGCGCCAGCAGCCACCCCGGGACAGGGACTGGCAACGTCCTGACTTTC. This sequence encodes CASSHPGTGTGNVLTF.

V gene TRBV7-3 combines with J gene TRBJ1-6, with D unclear. The germline gives CDR1 SGHTA, CDR2 FQGTGA. Trimming took 5 bases from V and 10 from J, leaving 12 bases between them. The CDR3 is 13 amino acids. In DNA, the CDR3 is TGTGCCAGCAGCACGAACAGTATCTCACCCCTCCACTTT. It specifies CASSTNSISPLHF. Combining the CDR3 with reference TRBV7-3 and TRBJ1-6 gives the whole variable domain GAGVSQTPSNKVTEKGKYVELRCDPISGHTALYWYRQSLGQGPEFLIYFQGTGAADDSGLPNDRFFAVRPEGSVSTLKIQRTERGDSAVYLCASSTNSISPLHFGNGTRLTVT.